The source of this T cell receptor (beta chain) is a study of blood T cells in healthy people across ages. Overall study results and limits: While age rose, TCR beta diversity per million T cells dropped in a roughly linear way.

Germline V gene lookup returns CDR1 SGDLS and CDR2 YYNGEE. CDR3 size: 15 residues. A second PCR of 7 to 11 cycles used a sample-barcoded 5' primer and a J-beta primer mix. One entry per CDR3 protein, called by TCRdb with MiXCR from the 5' RACE reads. The sample has roughly 1.5 million distinct CDR3 sequences; about 42% are singletons. A remark on this clonotype: Its antigen is currently unknown.

The chain carries TRBV9 and TRBJ2-1; 10 bases match TRBD2. The DNA end favors TRBJ2-7, so the J call may be wrong. This receptor was taken from a woman younger than 30 in good health. Sequencing was done on a sample of blood. The DNA for the CDR3 is TGTGCCAGCAGCCGACTAAGCGGGAGGGACAATGAGCAGTACTTC. Translating gives CASSRLSGRDNEQYF.